This T cell receptor beta chain appears in the sequencing data of a study of cytomegalovirus exposure and HLA in healthy donors. Study results and caveats: Many donors shared some public TCRs, even though most TCR sequences were rare. Cytomegalovirus status was reportedly diagnosed by the classifier with high specificity and sensitivity. It was found in a later analysis that first-cohort TCR clusters tended to co-occur in the 90 to 150 validation repertoires.

Data came from immunoSEQ multiplex PCR; TCRdb stores just in-frame clones and leaves some out. This sample has about 70,000 clones, with approximately 93% found just once. On this clone itself: Its antigen is not known.

From the roughly 110-subject validation cohort, which was separate from the roughly 710-subject first cohort, the donors were drawn. Germline V lookup: CDR1 SGHRS, CDR2 YFSETQ. The ends lost 5 bases at V and 4 bases at J; junction bases unmatched: 8. This CDR3 has 16 amino acids. The J gene is TRBJ2-1, the V gene TRBV5-1, with 11 bases that match TRBD2. Material for sequencing was PBMCs. The TCR originated in a man between 18 and 29 years old in good health and CMV-seropositive. The CDR3 nucleotides read TGCGCCAGCAGTTCTTCCGGGACTAGCGGATACAATGAGCAGTTCTTC. Protein sequence: CASSSSGTSGYNEQFF.